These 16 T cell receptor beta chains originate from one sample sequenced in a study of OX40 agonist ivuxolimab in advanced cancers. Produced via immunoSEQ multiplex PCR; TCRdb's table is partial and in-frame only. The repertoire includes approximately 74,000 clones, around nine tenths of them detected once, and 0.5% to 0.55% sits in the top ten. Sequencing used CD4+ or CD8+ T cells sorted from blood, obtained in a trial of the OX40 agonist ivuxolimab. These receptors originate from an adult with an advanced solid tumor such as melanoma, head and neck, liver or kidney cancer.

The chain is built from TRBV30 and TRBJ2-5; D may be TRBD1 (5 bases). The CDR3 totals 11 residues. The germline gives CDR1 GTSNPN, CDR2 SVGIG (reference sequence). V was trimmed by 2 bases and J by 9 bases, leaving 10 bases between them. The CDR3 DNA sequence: TGTGCCTGGAGTCCTCAAGGGGCCCAGTACTTC. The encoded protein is CAWSPQGAQYF.

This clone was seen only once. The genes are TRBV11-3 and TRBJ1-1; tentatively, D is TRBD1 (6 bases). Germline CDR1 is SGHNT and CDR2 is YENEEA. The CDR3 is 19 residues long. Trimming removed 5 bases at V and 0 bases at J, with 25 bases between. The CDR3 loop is CASSPSPGAAFPMNTEAFF. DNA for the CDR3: TGTGCCAGCAGCCCGAGCCCAGGGGCAGCGTTCCCCATGAACACTGAAGCTTTCTTT.

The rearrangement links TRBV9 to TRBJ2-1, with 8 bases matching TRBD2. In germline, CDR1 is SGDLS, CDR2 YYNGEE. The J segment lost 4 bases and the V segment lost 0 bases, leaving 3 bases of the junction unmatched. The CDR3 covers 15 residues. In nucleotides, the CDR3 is TGTGCCAGCAGCGTAGAAACTAGCGGATACAATGAGCAGTTCTTC. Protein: CASSVETSGYNEQFF.

The CDR3 DNA follows: TGTGCCAGCAGCTGGGGGGCGGATTCCTACGAGCAGTACTTC. Its protein product is CASSWGADSYEQYF. The rearrangement joins TRBV7-2 to TRBJ2-7; D is tentatively TRBD1 or TRBD2 (6 bases each). V was cut by 4 bases and J by 1 base, with 11 bases left in between. Per the germline V gene, CDR1 is SGHTA and CDR2 is FQGNSA. CDR3 length: 14 amino acids.

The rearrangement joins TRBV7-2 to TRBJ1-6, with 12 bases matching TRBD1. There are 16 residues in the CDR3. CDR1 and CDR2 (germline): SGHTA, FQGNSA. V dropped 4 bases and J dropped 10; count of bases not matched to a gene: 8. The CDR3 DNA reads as TGTGCCAGCAGCTCCTTAGGGGACAGGGGGCGATCACCCCTCCACTTT. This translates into CASSSLGDRGRSPLHF. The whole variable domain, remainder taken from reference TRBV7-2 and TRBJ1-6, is GAGVSQSPSNKVTEKGKDVELRCDPISGHTALYWYRQSLGQGLEFLIYFQGNSAPDKSGLPSDRFSAERTGGSVSTLTIQRTQQEDSAVYLCASSSLGDRGRSPLHFGNGTRLTVT.

CDR3 loop: CSAPAGRYNEQFF. As DNA, the CDR3 is TGCAGCGCTCCAGCGGGGCGCTACAATGAGCAGTTCTTC. The rearrangement uses TRBV29-1 and TRBJ2-1, with 7 bases that match TRBD2. Germline trimming cut 7 bases from V and 3 bases from J; bases unmatched to any gene: 6. This CDR3 contains 13 residues. Germline V gene sequence: CDR1 SQVTM, CDR2 ANQGSEA.

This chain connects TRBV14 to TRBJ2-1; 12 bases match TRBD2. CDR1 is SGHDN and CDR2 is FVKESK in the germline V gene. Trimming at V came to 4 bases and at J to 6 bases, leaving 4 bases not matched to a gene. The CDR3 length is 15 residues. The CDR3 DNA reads TGTGCCAGCAGCCTCGGGACTAGCGGGTCCAATGAGCAGTTCTTC. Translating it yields CASSLGTSGSNEQFF.

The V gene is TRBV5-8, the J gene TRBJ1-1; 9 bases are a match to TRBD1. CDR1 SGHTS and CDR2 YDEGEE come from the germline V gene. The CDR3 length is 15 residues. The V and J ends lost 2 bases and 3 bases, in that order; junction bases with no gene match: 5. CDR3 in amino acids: CASSLGTGLDTEAFF. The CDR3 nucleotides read TGTGCCAGCAGCTTAGGGACAGGGTTGGACACTGAAGCTTTCTTT.

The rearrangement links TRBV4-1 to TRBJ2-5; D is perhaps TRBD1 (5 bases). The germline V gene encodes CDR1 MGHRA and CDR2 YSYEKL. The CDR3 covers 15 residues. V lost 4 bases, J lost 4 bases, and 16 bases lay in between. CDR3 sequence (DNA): TGCGCCAGCAGCCTGGGCAGGGCTCCTCCAGAGACCCAGTACTTC. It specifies CASSLGRAPPETQYF.

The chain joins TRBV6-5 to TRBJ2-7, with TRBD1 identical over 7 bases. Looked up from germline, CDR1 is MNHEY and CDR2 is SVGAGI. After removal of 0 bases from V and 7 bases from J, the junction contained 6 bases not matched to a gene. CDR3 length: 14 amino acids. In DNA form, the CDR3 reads TGTGCCAGCAGTTACTCGGGACAGCCCCTGGAGCAGTACTTC. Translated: CASSYSGQPLEQYF.

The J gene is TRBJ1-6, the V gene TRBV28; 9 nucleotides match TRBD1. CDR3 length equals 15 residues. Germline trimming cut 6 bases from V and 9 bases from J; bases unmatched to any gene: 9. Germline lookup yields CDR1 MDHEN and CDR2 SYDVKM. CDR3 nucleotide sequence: TGTGCCAGCAGGCGAGAACAGGGGGCCAGTTCACCCCTCCACTTT. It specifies CASRREQGASSPLHF.

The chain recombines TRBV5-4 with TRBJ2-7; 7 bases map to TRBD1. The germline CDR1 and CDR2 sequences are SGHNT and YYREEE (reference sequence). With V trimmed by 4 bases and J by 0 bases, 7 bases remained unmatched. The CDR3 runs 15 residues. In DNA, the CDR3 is TGTGCCAGCAGCCTGGACAGGTTTCCCTCCTACGAGCAGTACTTC. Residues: CASSLDRFPSYEQYF.

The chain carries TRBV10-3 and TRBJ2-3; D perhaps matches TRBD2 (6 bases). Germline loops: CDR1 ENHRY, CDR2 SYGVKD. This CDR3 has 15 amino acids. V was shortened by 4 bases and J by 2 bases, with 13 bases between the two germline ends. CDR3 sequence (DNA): TGTGCCATCAGTGTACGGGAGCCGGCCACAGATACGCAGTATTTT. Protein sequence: CAISVREPATDTQYF.

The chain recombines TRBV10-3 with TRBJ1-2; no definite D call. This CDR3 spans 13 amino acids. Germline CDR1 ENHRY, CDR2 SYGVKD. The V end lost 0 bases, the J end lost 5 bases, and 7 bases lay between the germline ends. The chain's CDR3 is CAISESKGYGYTF. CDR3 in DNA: TGTGCCATCAGTGAGTCGAAAGGGTATGGCTACACCTTC.

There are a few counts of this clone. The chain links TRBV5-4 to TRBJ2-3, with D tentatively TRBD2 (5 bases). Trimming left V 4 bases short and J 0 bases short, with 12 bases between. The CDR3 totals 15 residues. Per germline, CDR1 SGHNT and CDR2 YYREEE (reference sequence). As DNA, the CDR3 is TGTGCCAGCAGCCTAGCCCCACATAGCACAGATACGCAGTATTTT. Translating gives CASSLAPHSTDTQYF.

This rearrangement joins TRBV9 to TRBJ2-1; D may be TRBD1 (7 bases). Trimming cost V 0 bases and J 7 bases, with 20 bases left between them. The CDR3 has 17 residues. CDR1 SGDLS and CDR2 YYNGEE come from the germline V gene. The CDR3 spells CASSVEVGQGGSNEQFF. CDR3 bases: TGTGCCAGCAGCGTAGAGGTGGGGCAGGGGGGCTCTAATGAGCAGTTCTTC.